This T cell receptor (beta chain) originates from a study of cytomegalovirus exposure and HLA in healthy donors (dated by TCRdb to 2016 to 2017). About the full investigation: An earlier analysis of approximately 640 of the donors reported approximately 300 Gb of sequence data and some 120 million unique TCR beta sequences from about 200 million T cells. An early release covering just under 650 HLA-typed donors comprised about 320 gigabases of sequencing data and around 85 million unique TCR sequences. Of the roughly 390 genotyped donors, more than 75% were placed in the genetic ancestry cluster associated with self-reported Caucasian donors. The study was designed to test whether signatures of past pathogen exposure could be identified by cataloging public T cell receptors. The study used immunosequencing to profile the T cell repertoires of several hundred subjects and linked those repertoires to cytomegalovirus serostatus. A separate validation cohort of approximately 120 different subjects was used in addition to the approximately 610-subject first cohort. To predict cytomegalovirus infection status, the study combined high-throughput TCR immunosequencing, statistical association of individual TCRs with disease status, and machine learning. To study patterns of TCR occurrence, a later analysis re-analyzed previously published TCR beta repertoires from under 750 donors and added high-resolution HLA genotyping. In the later analysis, no new phenotypic data were used to find candidate immune exposures; instead, reliance was placed on TCR beta sequences and their occurrence across donors. An earlier analysis of 500 to 750 of the donors applied high-throughput TCR beta sequencing to assess whether each TCR beta V gene segment acted as functional or pseudogenic. Alongside the repertoire data, information on donor age, sex, ethnicity and CMV serostatus was compiled. Genome-wide SNP genotypes for about 65% of the roughly 670 donors were used in a later genetic analysis, which treated that subset as a discovery cohort. All discovery cohort repertoires had been generated using a single sequencing platform. HLA typing covered class I and class II loci at four-digit resolution. The number of typed donors differed by locus: about 620-640 for A, B, C, DRB1 and DQB1; approximately 540 for DQA1; approximately 600 for DPA1; and around 490 for DPB1. Roughly 5 DR-DQ haplotypes were treated as single units for association and clustering because of strong linkage in the cohort. Across some 400 genotyped donors of the cohort, an average of 235,054 unique TCR beta nucleotide sequences per donor were sequenced, and 15% to 20% of those sequences were non-productive. Broader findings and caveats from the paper: The study listed 164 TCR beta chains as associated with cytomegalovirus. A later analysis associated some 17,000 TCR beta sequences with specific HLA alleles at a false discovery rate of 0.05. Broadly in line with IMGT annotations, most TCR beta V segments showed up in productive rearrangements about 90% or about 30% of the time in an earlier analysis of 450 to 750 of the donors. In a later analysis, HLA-associated TCR beta chains were found to be more clonally expanded and to have lower generation probabilities than equally common non-associated chains. A later analysis found that most CMV-associated TCR beta chains appeared HLA-restricted, with HLA associations seemingly driven largely by CMV exposure. The only immune exposure information available for the cohort was CMV serostatus. Cytomegalovirus status was reported to be diagnosed by the classifier with high specificity and sensitivity in both the original and validation cohorts. According to the authors, the approach could potentially be generalized to other disease states and immunological phenotypes. Strong co-occurrence of HLA alleles, especially DR and DQ, made assigning TCR associations to individual alleles difficult. A later genetic analysis reported fewer N-insertions in productive TCRs among donors in an Asian-associated ancestry cluster than the approximately 670-donor mean. An association between a missense DCLRE1C variant and V-gene and J-gene trimming of TCR beta chains was found in a later genetic analysis and replicated in an independent cohort. Several of the top co-occurrence clusters appeared to be linked to parvovirus B19, influenza, CMV and Epstein-Barr virus, according to a later analysis. Because HLA typing was unavailable for some donors at each locus, only the typed subset was used in association tests. A cluster of highly shared sequence variants was judged likely to be a technical artifact of the sequencing pipeline. Because counts were too low, about 17 rarely observed V segments, including chromosome 9 orphons, were excluded from the earlier analysis of about 500 of the donors. Across donors, most TCR sequences were observed very rarely, whereas some public TCRs were present in many individuals. A later analysis found that TCR association rates varied across HLA loci, with DRB1 alleles showing the most associated TCRs and HLA-C alleles the fewest. In this cohort, only TCR beta chains were sequenced, and detectable features were limited by the absence of alpha or paired-chain data. A further reported finding was that TCR beta sequences accurately predicted the HLA-A and HLA-B alleles for most subjects in the first cohort. In vitro tests confirmed that a few of the cytomegalovirus-associated TCR beta chains recognize cytomegalovirus antigens. Roughly uniform sequencing depth across donors was assumed in presence/absence analyses, although this assumption may not hold. Linkage disequilibrium might explain the correlated functional status among segregating V segments, but an unknown experimental factor could not be ruled out.

On this clone: It lacks a known antigen. No much larger clone exists at a distance of one base, and base qualities are not known.

The cohort was made up of 500 to 800 healthy bone marrow donors. At the time of sampling, all cohort members were nominally healthy, though unrecorded immune exposures were likely present. The donor tested CMV seronegative and was one of the 352 seronegative cohort members. Each donor provided a peripheral blood sample, and peripheral blood mononuclear cells were used for TCR beta sequencing. The Qiagen DNeasy Blood Extraction Kit was used to extract genomic DNA from the blood cell samples. The library relied on the immunoSEQ multiplex PCR assay. The multiplex PCR relied on a mix of 60 forward primers for TCR Vbeta segments and 13 reverse primers for TCR Jbeta segments. A multiplex PCR assay on genomic DNA amplified the CDR3 region of rearranged TCR beta genes. On the Illumina HiSeq System, the amplified TCR beta libraries were sequenced as 87-base-pair reads. The paper's processing steps were these. In a later analysis, 77 million or so unique TCR beta chains were counted across the approximately 640 repertoires, and approximately 9.9 million of these chains were shared by at least two donors. To remove PCR and sequencing errors, raw reads were error-corrected and collapsed into unique sequences using a nearest-neighbor algorithm that merged closely related sequences. To assign V, D and J gene segments, CDR3 sequences were aligned to IMGT reference sequences. For a sequence to be retained, a match of at least six nucleotides to both a V gene segment and a J gene segment was required. A rearrangement counted as productive if the CDR3 had no stop codons and remained in frame with V and J, and every other rearrangement counted as non-productive. Following IMGT convention, CDR3 was defined as the stretch from the second conserved V-encoded cysteine up to the conserved J-encoded phenylalanine. The earlier analysis of 587 of the donors excluded sequences that lacked an unambiguous match to a single V gene segment. In an earlier analysis of several hundred of the donors, V segments were called functional above 56.7% productive rearrangements and were called segregating when the between-donor standard deviation exceeded 5%. To diagnose cytomegalovirus status from the catalog of TCR beta chain sequences, a statistical classification framework was built. A later analysis assigned V and J genes by comparing TCR nucleotide sequences with IMGT/GENE-DB human TR gene sequences. A later analysis assigned CDR3 sequences and most-parsimonious VDJ recombination scenarios with the TCRdist pipeline. In a later analysis, every TCR beta chain was defined by the combination of its CDR3 amino acid sequence and its V-gene family, and reads without a unique V-gene family were dropped. As a way to deal with suspected cross-contamination and a sequencing artifact, a later analysis dropped 450 to 600 nucleotide sequences that were highly shared and had low generation probability. For each public chain, a later analysis derived a clonal expansion index from normalized ranks of inferred template counts within each repertoire. In a later analysis, generation probabilities were computed using a VDJ recombination model fitted to out-of-frame rearrangements, and the results were checked against IGoR. Hypergeometric tests were used in a later analysis to score TCR-TCR, TCR-HLA and TCR-CMV co-occurrence, with a repertoire-size bias correction applied to the TCR pairs. In a later analysis, false discovery rates were estimated by permuting HLA or CMV assignments 20 times. In a later analysis, co-occurring TCRs were grouped using DBSCAN, with TCRdist sequence similarity added in when clustering inside HLA-allele-positive subsets. Co-occurrence clustering excluded repertoires with fewer than 30,000 or more than 120,000 public chains, plus five with anomalous nucleotide sharing. Imported from immuneACCESS, the table was reduced by TCRdb to in-frame sequences with V and J called. These copies leave out some clones; in studies compared against another copy, an unresolved V gene accounts for under half, and the cause of the remainder is not known. V, J and clone size are taken as reported in that table, and D and trimming were inferred from the DNA itself. The sample table holds approximately 140,000 clones, of which roughly 84% were seen once. Of the sample, roughly 2.6% falls within the top ten clones.

The receptor comes from a man aged 50 or older in good health and CMV-seronegative. The sample consisted of PBMCs.

The DNA is as follows: TGTGCCAGAAGACGAAGAGCGTCAGGGGATCGTTACGAGCAGTACTTC. Its translation is CARRRRASGDRYEQYF. The sequence joins TRBV7-5 to TRBJ2-7; TRBD1 reflects the table's D call only, with no check against the DNA. TRBV7-5 represents a pseudogene. CDR3 length: 16 amino acids, cysteine to phenylalanine. The retained sequence is limited to the CDR3, 48 bases, with the frame set at the first base.